Listed below are T cell receptor beta chains from one sample, sequenced in a study of post-analysis software for immune sequencing data. TCRdb reprocessed the PCR reads via MiXCR and lists one record per CDR3 protein. The sample contains almost 700,000 distinct CDR3 sequences, around 64% of which appear only once. The source material was blood. All receptors come from a girl under 10 years old with multiple sclerosis. Both conserved end residues are part of each CDR3. The D gene is left open where the match is weak. A row's size may be missing; if present it is once, few, many or a size class.

once	TRBV28	-	TRBJ2-7	CASSTPILYEQYF	TGTGCCAGCAGTACCCCAATCCTCTACGAGCAGTACTTC
-	TRBV5-1	-	TRBJ1-2	CASKRSTQLYGYTF	TGCGCCAGCAAGAGAAGTACTCAACTCTATGGCTACACCTTC
-	TRBV12-3/TRBV12-4	-	TRBJ1-6	CASSLRGQGSPLHF	TGTGCCAGCAGTTTACGGGGGCAAGGATCACCCCTCCACTTT
-	TRBV5-1	TRBD2	TRBJ2-1	CASSLDLGGGREQFF	TGCGCCAGCAGCTTGGATCTCGGGGGGGGTCGGGAGCAGTTCTTC
once	TRBV29-1	-	TRBJ1-5	CSVSQGKDQPQHF	TGCAGCGTCTCACAGGGTAAGGATCAGCCCCAGCATTTT
-	TRBV4-3	-	TRBJ1-3	CASSQGADSGNTIYF	TGCGCCAGCAGCCAAGGGGCAGACTCTGGAAACACCATATATTTT
-	TRBV11-2	TRBD2	TRBJ2-1	CASSVAGTRGMNEQFF	TGTGCCAGCAGTGTTGCCGGGACTAGGGGGATGAATGAGCAGTTCTTC
-	TRBV4-3	TRBD1	TRBJ1-4	CASSQGRTGGQEKLFF	TGCGCCAGCAGCCAAGGGAGGACAGGGGGACAGGAAAAACTGTTTTTT
-	TRBV5-1	TRBD1	TRBJ1-5	CASSLTGEGRQPQHF	TGCGCCAGCAGCTTAACAGGGGAGGGTAGGCAGCCCCAGCATTTT
once	TRBV20-1	TRBD2	TRBJ2-7	CSARDRTSGRAYEQYF	TGCAGTGCTAGAGACCGGACTAGCGGGAGGGCGTACGAGCAGTACTTC
-	TRBV7-9	-	TRBJ2-7	CASSTSGDPYEQYF	TGTGCCAGCAGCACCTCAGGGGACCCCTACGAGCAGTACTTC
-	TRBV4-3	-	TRBJ2-5	CASSQEGGTQGETQYF	TGCGCCAGCAGCCAAGAAGGTGGGACCCAGGGGGAGACCCAGTACTTC
-	TRBV11-2	TRBD1	TRBJ2-5	CASSPRQGLGTQYF	TGTGCCAGCAGCCCAAGACAGGGCCTGGGGACCCAGTACTTC
-	TRBV4-1	-	TRBJ1-1	CASSQVGELNTEAFF	TGCGCCAGCAGCCAAGTTGGAGAGCTGAACACTGAAGCTTTCTTT
-	TRBV5-6	-	TRBJ2-7	CASSLAKRGRAYEQYF	TGTGCCAGCAGCTTGGCCAAGAGGGGACGGGCCTACGAGCAGTACTTC
-	TRBV7-9	-	TRBJ2-5	CASSLPAWGGQETRYF	TGTGCCAGCAGCTTACCGGCGTGGGGGGGCCAAGAGACCCGGTACTTC
few	TRBV15	TRBD1	TRBJ1-2	CATSEDTGVHYGYTF	TGTGCCACCAGCGAGGATACAGGGGTCCACTATGGCTACACCTTC
-	TRBV7-9	-	TRBJ2-5	CASSPRALIQETQYF	TGTGCCAGCAGCCCGAGGGCACTGATCCAAGAGACCCAGTACTTC
once	TRBV25-1	TRBD1	TRBJ2-7	CASSELGGDRVYEQYF	TGTGCCAGCAGTGAATTAGGGGGGGACAGGGTCTACGAGCAGTACTTC
-	TRBV29-1	-	TRBJ2-7	CSAANTVYEQYF	TGCAGCGCTGCAAATACAGTCTACGAGCAGTACTTC
-	TRBV6-5	-	TRBJ1-1	CASSYDGRLNTEAFF	TGTGCCAGCAGTTACGATGGCCGGTTGAACACTGAAGCTTTCTTT
few	TRBV29-1	TRBD2	TRBJ2-4	CSVGGVGVGKNIQYF	TGCAGCGTGGGAGGGGTAGGGGTTGGGAAAAACATTCAGTACTTC
once	TRBV20-1	-	TRBJ1-1	CSASGDAGNTEAFF	TGCAGTGCTAGCGGGGACGCCGGGAACACTGAAGCTTTCTTT
few	TRBV20-1	-	TRBJ2-1	CSASDRDYYNEQFF	TGCAGTGCTAGCGACAGGGACTACTACAATGAGCAGTTCTTC
-	TRBV10-3	TRBD1	TRBJ1-1	CATAPDRLRDTEAFF	TGTGCCACCGCCCCGGACAGGCTTCGGGACACTGAAGCTTTCTTT
once	TRBV6-1	TRBD1	TRBJ2-1	CASVQGSTYNEQFF	TGTGCCAGCGTACAGGGGTCCACCTACAATGAGCAGTTCTTC